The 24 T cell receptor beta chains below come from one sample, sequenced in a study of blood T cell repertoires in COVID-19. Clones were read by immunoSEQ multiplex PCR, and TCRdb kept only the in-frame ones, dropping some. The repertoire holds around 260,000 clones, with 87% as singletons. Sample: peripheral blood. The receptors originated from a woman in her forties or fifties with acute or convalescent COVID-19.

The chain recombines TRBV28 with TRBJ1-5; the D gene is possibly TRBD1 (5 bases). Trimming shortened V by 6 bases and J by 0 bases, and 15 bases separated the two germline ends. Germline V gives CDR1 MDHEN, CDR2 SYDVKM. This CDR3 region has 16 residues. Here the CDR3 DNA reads TGTGCCAGCAGCCAGAACACAGGTTTTAGCAATCAGCCCCAGCATTTT. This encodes CASSQNTGFSNQPQHF.

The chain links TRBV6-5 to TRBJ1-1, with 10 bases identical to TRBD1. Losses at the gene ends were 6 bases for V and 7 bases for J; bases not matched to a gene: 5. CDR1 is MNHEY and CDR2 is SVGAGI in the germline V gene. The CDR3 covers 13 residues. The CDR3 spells CASRPTGGIEAFF. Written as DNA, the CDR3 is TGTGCCAGCAGACCGACAGGGGGCATTGAAGCTTTCTTT.

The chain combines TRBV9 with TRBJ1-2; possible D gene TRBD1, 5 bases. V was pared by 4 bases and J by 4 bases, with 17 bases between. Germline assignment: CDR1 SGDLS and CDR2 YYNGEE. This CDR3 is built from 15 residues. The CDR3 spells CASSTGAGGVYGYTF. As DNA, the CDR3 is TGTGCCAGCAGCACCGGGGCCGGGGGTGTCTATGGCTACACCTTC.

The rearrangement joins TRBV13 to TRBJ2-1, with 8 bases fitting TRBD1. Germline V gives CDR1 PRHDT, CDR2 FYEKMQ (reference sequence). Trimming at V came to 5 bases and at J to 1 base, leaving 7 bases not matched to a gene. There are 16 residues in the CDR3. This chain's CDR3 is CASSATGVRSYNEQFF. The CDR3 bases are TGTGCCAGCAGCGCGACAGGGGTTAGGTCCTACAATGAGCAGTTCTTC. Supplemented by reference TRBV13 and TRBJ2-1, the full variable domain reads AAGVIQSPRHLIKEKRETATLKCYPIPRHDTVYWYQQGPGQDPQFLISFYEKMQSDKGSIPDRFSAQQFSDYHSELNMSSLELGDSALYFCASSATGVRSYNEQFFGPGTRLTVL.

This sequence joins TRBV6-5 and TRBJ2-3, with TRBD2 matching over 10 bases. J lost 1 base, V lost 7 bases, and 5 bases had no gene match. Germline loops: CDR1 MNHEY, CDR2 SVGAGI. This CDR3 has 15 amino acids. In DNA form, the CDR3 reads TGTGCCAGCATTCCTAGCGGGAGAGGCACAGATACGCAGTATTTT. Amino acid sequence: CASIPSGRGTDTQYF.

This chain's CDR3 is CASSLGRYNEQFF. DNA for the CDR3: TGTGCCAGCAGCTTAGGGCGGTACAATGAGCAGTTCTTC. The chain links TRBV7-8 to TRBJ2-1; D ambiguous. The CDR3 is 13 residues long. V was shortened by 1 base and J by 4 bases, with 5 bases between the two germline ends. The V gene's germline CDR1 is SGHVS and CDR2 FQNEAQ.

CDR3 nucleotide sequence: TGTGCCAGCAGTTACTCGGGCAGCCCATATGGCTACACCTTC. Its protein product is CASSYSGSPYGYTF. J is TRBJ1-2 and V is TRBV6-6; D is ambiguous. Germline V lookup: CDR1 MNHNY, CDR2 SVGAGI (reference sequence). The CDR3 spans 14 residues. V lost 0 bases, J lost 5 bases, and 10 bases lay in between.

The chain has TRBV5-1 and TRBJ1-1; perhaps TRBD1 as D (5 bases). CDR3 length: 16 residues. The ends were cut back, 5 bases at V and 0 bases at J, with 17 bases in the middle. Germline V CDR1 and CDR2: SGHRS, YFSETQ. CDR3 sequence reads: CASRPGGMEMNTEAFF. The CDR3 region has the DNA TGCGCCAGCAGACCTGGGGGGATGGAAATGAACACTGAAGCTTTCTTT.

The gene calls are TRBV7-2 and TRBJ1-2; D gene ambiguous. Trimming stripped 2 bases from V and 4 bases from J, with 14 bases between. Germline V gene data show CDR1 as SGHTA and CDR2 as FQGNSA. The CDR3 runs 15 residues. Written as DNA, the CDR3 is TGTGCCAGCAGCTTAACGGCTCTGGGCTCCTATGGCTACACCTTC. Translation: CASSLTALGSYGYTF.

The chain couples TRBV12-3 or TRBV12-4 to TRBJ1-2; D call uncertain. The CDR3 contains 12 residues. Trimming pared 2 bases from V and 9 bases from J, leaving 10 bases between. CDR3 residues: CASSLRLPSYTF. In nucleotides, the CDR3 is TGTGCCAGCAGTTTAAGACTGCCGAGCTACACCTTC.

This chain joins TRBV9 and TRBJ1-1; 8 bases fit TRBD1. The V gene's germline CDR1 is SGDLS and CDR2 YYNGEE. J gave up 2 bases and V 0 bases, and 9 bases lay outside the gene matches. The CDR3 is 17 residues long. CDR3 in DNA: TGTGCCAGCAGCGTAGCAGGGGGCGAGGCAGGTAACACTGAAGCTTTCTTT. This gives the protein CASSVAGGEAGNTEAFF.

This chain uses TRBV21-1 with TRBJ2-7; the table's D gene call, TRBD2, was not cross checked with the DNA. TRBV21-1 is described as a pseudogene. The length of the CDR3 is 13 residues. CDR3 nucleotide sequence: TGTGCCAGCAGCCCCTCGTCTTCCTACGAGCAGTACTTC. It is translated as CASSPSSSYEQYF.

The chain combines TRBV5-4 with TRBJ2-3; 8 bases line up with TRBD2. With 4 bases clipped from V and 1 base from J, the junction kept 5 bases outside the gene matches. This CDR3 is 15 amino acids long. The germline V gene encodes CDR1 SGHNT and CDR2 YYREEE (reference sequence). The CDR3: CASSPETSGTDTQYF. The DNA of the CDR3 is TGTGCCAGCAGCCCGGAGACTAGCGGCACAGATACGCAGTATTTT.

This chain's CDR3 is CASRSQLGDTQYF. For the CDR3, the DNA is TGTGCCAGCAGATCTCAACTCGGAGATACGCAGTATTTT. The chain joins TRBV7-8 to TRBJ2-3; no clear D gene. The CDR3 covers 13 residues. The germline CDR1 and CDR2 sequences are SGHVS and FQNEAQ. V was cut by 6 bases and J by 5 bases, with 12 bases left in between.

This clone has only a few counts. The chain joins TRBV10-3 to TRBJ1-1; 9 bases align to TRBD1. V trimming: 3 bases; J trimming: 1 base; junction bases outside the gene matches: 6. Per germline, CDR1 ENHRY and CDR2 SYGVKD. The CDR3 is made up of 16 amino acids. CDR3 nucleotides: TGTGCCATCAGTGATTTGGGACAGGGCCCGAACACTGAAGCTTTCTTT. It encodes CAISDLGQGPNTEAFF.

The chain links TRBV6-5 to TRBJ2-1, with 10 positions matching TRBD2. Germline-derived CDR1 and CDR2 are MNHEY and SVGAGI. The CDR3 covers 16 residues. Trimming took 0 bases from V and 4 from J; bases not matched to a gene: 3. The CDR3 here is CASSYSTSGPYNEQFF. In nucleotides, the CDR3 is TGTGCCAGCAGTTACTCGACTAGCGGGCCTTACAATGAGCAGTTCTTC.

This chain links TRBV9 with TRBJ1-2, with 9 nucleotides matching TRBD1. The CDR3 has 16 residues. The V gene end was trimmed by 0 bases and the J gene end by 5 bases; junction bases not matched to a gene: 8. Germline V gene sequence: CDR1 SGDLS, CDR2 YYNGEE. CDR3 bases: TGTGCCAGCAGCGTAGAGGCAGACAGGGGGTATTATGGCTACACCTTC. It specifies CASSVEADRGYYGYTF. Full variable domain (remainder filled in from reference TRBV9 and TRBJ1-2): DSGVTQTPKHLITATGQRVTLRCSPRSGDLSVYWYQQSLDQGLQFLIQYYNGEERAKGNILERFSAQQFPDLHSELNLSSLELGDSALYFCASSVEADRGYYGYTFGSGTRLTVV.

The CDR3 spells CASSLVRAWHTF. The CDR3 region has the DNA TGTGCCAGCAGTTTAGTGAGGGCGTGGCACACCTTC. The chain uses TRBV28 and TRBJ1-2; unclear D gene. Germline-derived CDR1 and CDR2 are MDHEN and SYDVKM. This CDR3 is 12 amino acids long. Trimming shortened V by 2 bases and J by 12 bases, and 13 bases separated the two germline ends.

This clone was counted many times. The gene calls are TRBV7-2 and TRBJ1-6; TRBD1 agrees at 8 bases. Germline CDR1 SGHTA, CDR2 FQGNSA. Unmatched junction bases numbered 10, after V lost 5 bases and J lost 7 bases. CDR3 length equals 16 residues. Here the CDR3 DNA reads TGTGCCAGCAGCCCATCCTCGGACAGGGTCAATTCACCCCTCCACTTT. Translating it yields CASSPSSDRVNSPLHF.

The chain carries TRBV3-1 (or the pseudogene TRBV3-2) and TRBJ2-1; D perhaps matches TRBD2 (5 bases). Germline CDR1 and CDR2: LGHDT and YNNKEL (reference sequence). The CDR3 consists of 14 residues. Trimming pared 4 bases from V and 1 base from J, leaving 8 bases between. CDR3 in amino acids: CASSRRGSYNEQFF. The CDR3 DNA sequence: TGTGCCAGCAGCCGTCGGGGATCCTACAATGAGCAGTTCTTC.

The CDR3 coding sequence is TGTGCCAGCAGCCAAGGGTTAGCGGGAGGGCCAGGCAATGAGCAGTTCTTC. Residues: CASSQGLAGGPGNEQFF. The chain uses TRBV3-1 (or the pseudogene TRBV3-2) and TRBJ2-1, with 11 bases that match TRBD2. Germline V gene lookup returns CDR1 LGHDT and CDR2 YNNKEL (reference sequence). CDR3 length: 17 amino acids. J gave up 6 bases and V 1 base, and 8 bases lay outside the gene matches.

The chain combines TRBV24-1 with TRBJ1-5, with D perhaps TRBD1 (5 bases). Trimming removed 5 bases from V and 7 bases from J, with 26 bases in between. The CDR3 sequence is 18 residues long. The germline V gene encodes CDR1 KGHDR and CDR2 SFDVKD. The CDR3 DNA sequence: TGTGCCACCAGTGGAGGGACCCAGGAGGGCTGGTATGGACAGCCCCAGCATTTT. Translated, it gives CATSGGTQEGWYGQPQHF.

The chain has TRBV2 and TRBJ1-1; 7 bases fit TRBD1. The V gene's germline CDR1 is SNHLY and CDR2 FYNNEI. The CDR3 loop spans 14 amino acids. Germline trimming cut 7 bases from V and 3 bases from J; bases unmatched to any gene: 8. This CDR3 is CASIKQGWDTEAFF. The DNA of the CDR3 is TGTGCCAGCATCAAACAGGGGTGGGACACTGAAGCTTTCTTT.

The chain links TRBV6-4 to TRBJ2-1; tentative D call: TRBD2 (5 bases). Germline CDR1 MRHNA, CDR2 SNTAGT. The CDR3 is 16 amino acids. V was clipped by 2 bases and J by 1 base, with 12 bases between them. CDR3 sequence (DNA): TGTGCCAGCAGTGACCACATGACTACGTCCTACAATGAGCAGTTCTTC. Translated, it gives CASSDHMTTSYNEQFF.